A selection of T cell receptor beta chains follows, all from one sample in a study of blood T cell repertoires in COVID-19. TCRdb keeps only in-frame clones here, not all; method: immunoSEQ multiplex PCR. The table has some 100,000 clones, about 90% seen once; the top ten hold about 18%. The sequencing sample was made of peripheral blood. These TCRs come from a man aged 50 to 60 with acute or convalescent COVID-19. Both conserved end residues are part of each CDR3. The order of the fields is CDR3 DNA, CDR3 protein, V gene, D gene, J gene, clone size. The D gene is left open where the match is weak. The listing skips clone size in some rows; elsewhere it reads once, few, many or a size class.

CDR3nt: TGCGCCAGCAGCTTGGGTGGGACAACTTCCTACGAGCAGTACTTC; CDR3aa: CASSLGGTTSYEQYF; v_gene: TRBV5-1; d_gene: -; j_gene: TRBJ2-7; abundance: -
CDR3nt: TGTGCCAGCAGCGGGGCGGGGGGGGCAGATACGCAGTATTTT; CDR3aa: CASSGAGGADTQYF; v_gene: TRBV4-2; d_gene: TRBD2; j_gene: TRBJ2-3; abundance: -
CDR3nt: TGTGCCAGCAGTTACTCTTCTCATCAGCCCCAGCATTTT; CDR3aa: CASSYSSHQPQHF; v_gene: TRBV6-2/TRBV6-3; d_gene: -; j_gene: TRBJ1-5; abundance: -
CDR3nt: TGCGCCAGCAGCCAAGATCTTTTCGGCCTAGCGGGTGTCGGGGAGCTGTTTTTT; CDR3aa: CASSQDLFGLAGVGELFF; v_gene: TRBV4-1; d_gene: TRBD2; j_gene: TRBJ2-2; abundance: -
CDR3nt: TGTGCCAGCTCGGTCAACGACTACAATGAGCAGTTCTTC; CDR3aa: CASSVNDYNEQFF; v_gene: TRBV2; d_gene: -; j_gene: TRBJ2-1; abundance: -
CDR3nt: TGTGCCAGCAGCTTAGCGAACAGGGGCTACGAGCAGTACTTC; CDR3aa: CASSLANRGYEQYF; v_gene: TRBV7-8; d_gene: TRBD1; j_gene: TRBJ2-7; abundance: -
CDR3nt: TGTGCCAGCAGTGCGGGACTAGCGGGGGCCTACGAGCAGTACTTC; CDR3aa: CASSAGLAGAYEQYF; v_gene: TRBV2; d_gene: TRBD2; j_gene: TRBJ2-7; abundance: few
CDR3nt: TGTGCCAGCAGTCCAAGACTAGCGGGGGGCGATAGCACAGATACGCAGTATTTT; CDR3aa: CASSPRLAGGDSTDTQYF; v_gene: TRBV28; d_gene: TRBD2; j_gene: TRBJ2-3; abundance: -
CDR3nt: TGTGCCAGCTCACCCCCGGGAAGGCAGGAAGCTTTCTTT; CDR3aa: CASSPPGRQEAFF; v_gene: TRBV18; d_gene: -; j_gene: TRBJ1-1; abundance: -
CDR3nt: TGTGCCAGCAGCTTGATGGCGGATAGAAACACCATATATTTT; CDR3aa: CASSLMADRNTIYF; v_gene: TRBV5-6; d_gene: -; j_gene: TRBJ1-3; abundance: -
CDR3nt: TGTGCCAGCAGCTTAAGTTCCTGGAACACTGAAGCTTTCTTT; CDR3aa: CASSLSSWNTEAFF; v_gene: TRBV7-3; d_gene: -; j_gene: TRBJ1-1; abundance: -
CDR3nt: TGTGCCAGCAGCTCGAGGGGGGGCACTGAAGCTTTCTTT; CDR3aa: CASSSRGGTEAFF; v_gene: TRBV7-2; d_gene: -; j_gene: TRBJ1-1; abundance: once
CDR3nt: TGTGCCAGCAGTTCCAGGGGGTTGGGCGACAATCAGCCCCAGCATTTT; CDR3aa: CASSSRGLGDNQPQHF; v_gene: TRBV28; d_gene: TRBD1; j_gene: TRBJ1-5; abundance: -
CDR3nt: TGTGCCAGCAGCCTAGCTTCTATCCAACCCTCCTACGAGCAGTACTTC; CDR3aa: CASSLASIQPSYEQYF; v_gene: TRBV7-2; d_gene: -; j_gene: TRBJ2-7; abundance: -
CDR3nt: TGTGCTAGTAGCCGGGGGGGCGCGGCCTACGAGCAGTACTTC; CDR3aa: CASSRGGAAYEQYF; v_gene: TRBV12-5; d_gene: TRBD2; j_gene: TRBJ2-7; abundance: -
CDR3nt: TGTGCCAGCAGCTTATCAACCAGCGCGAACCCCACAGATACGCAGTATTTT; CDR3aa: CASSLSTSANPTDTQYF; v_gene: TRBV11-2; d_gene: -; j_gene: TRBJ2-3; abundance: -
CDR3nt: TGTGCCAGCAGCACGCCGGACAGGGGCGTCACTGAAGCTTTCTTT; CDR3aa: CASSTPDRGVTEAFF; v_gene: TRBV7-9; d_gene: TRBD1; j_gene: TRBJ1-1; abundance: -
CDR3nt: TGTGCCAGCAGTCCATCGGGAGGCTACACCTTC; CDR3aa: CASSPSGGYTF; v_gene: TRBV28; d_gene: -; j_gene: TRBJ1-2; abundance: -
CDR3nt: TGTGCCAGCAGCTTAGGTCGTAATCAGCCCCAGCATTTT; CDR3aa: CASSLGRNQPQHF; v_gene: TRBV7-2; d_gene: -; j_gene: TRBJ1-5; abundance: once
CDR3nt: TGTGCCAGCAGTTTATGGGGGTCGTGGGACAGGAGCTCCTACGAGCAGTACTTC; CDR3aa: CASSLWGSWDRSSYEQYF; v_gene: TRBV27; d_gene: TRBD1; j_gene: TRBJ2-7; abundance: -
CDR3nt: TGTGCCAGCAGCTTAGCGGGGGGTACTACACCCCTCCACTTT; CDR3aa: CASSLAGGTTPLHF; v_gene: TRBV7-8; d_gene: -; j_gene: TRBJ1-6; abundance: -
CDR3nt: TGCGCCAGCAGCCTAGCGGCCAAAAACATTCAGTACTTC; CDR3aa: CASSLAAKNIQYF; v_gene: TRBV5-1; d_gene: -; j_gene: TRBJ2-4; abundance: -
CDR3nt: TGTGCCAGCAGTTTAGGACAGTCGAACTATGGCTACACCTTC; CDR3aa: CASSLGQSNYGYTF; v_gene: TRBV28; d_gene: -; j_gene: TRBJ1-2; abundance: -
CDR3nt: TGTGCCAGTAGTATAGGAGGCGGCTCCTACGAGCAGTACTTC; CDR3aa: CASSIGGGSYEQYF; v_gene: TRBV19; d_gene: -; j_gene: TRBJ2-7; abundance: -
CDR3nt: TGTGCCAGTCTCAGGGGGACTGAAGCTTTCTTT; CDR3aa: CASLRGTEAFF; v_gene: TRBV19; d_gene: TRBD1; j_gene: TRBJ1-1; abundance: -
CDR3nt: TGTGCCAGCAGCACCGGGACTAGCGGAGTTTATTTTAGCACAGATACGCAGTATTTT; CDR3aa: CASSTGTSGVYFSTDTQYF; v_gene: TRBV4-2; d_gene: TRBD2; j_gene: TRBJ2-3; abundance: once